Listed here are 9 T cell receptor beta chains from one sample, sequenced in a study of beta chain features in type 1 diabetes. Overall study findings and caveats: Across all four CD4+ subsets, people with type 1 diabetes showed modestly shorter TCRB CDR3s.

The entirety of the isolated RNA underwent reverse transcription, so expressed TCRB transcripts were sequenced. TCRdb's table, derived via immunoSEQ multiplex PCR, lists solely in-frame clones and lacks some. There are hundreds of thousands of clones in the sample; over 10% occur only once, and about 0.02% lies in the top ten. These receptors are not linked to any known antigen. Material: naive CD4+ T cells from blood. The receptors derive from a man between 18 and 29 years old with type 1 diabetes.

This clone was detected only a few times. The V and J genes are TRBV7-9 and TRBJ1-4; tentative D call: TRBD1 (5 bases). The CDR3 contains 15 residues. Trimming left V 2 bases short and J 2 bases short, with 9 bases between. Germline CDR1 reads SEHNR; CDR2 reads FQNEAQ (reference sequence). The CDR3 region is CASSLSDSTNEKLFF. In nucleotides, the CDR3 is TGTGCCAGCAGCTTATCCGACAGTACTAATGAAAAACTGTTTTTT.

The chain has TRBV5-1 and TRBJ2-2, with D perhaps given as TRBD1 or TRBD2 (6 bases each). V was clipped by 0 bases and J by 1 base, with 13 bases between them. Germline V CDR1 and CDR2: SGHRS, YFSETQ. CDR3 length equals 17 residues. The CDR3 nucleotides read TGCGCCAGCAGCTTGGCCTCGGGGGCCCAGAACACCGGGGAGCTGTTTTTT. Translation gives CASSLASGAQNTGELFF.

In this sample, this clone turned up a few times. The chain employs TRBV4-1 and TRBJ1-2; 9 nucleotides agree with TRBD1. Germline V lookup: CDR1 MGHRA, CDR2 YSYEKL. V shed 1 base and J 4 bases; nucleotides not matched to a gene: 7. The CDR3 extends over 16 amino acids. CDR3 sequence: CASSQAGQGHGYGYTF. CDR3 nucleotides: TGCGCCAGCAGCCAAGCTGGACAGGGGCACGGCTATGGCTACACCTTC.

The sample holds a few counts of this clone. This rearrangement joins TRBV15 to TRBJ2-7, with D possibly TRBD1 on 5 matching bases. CDR3 length equals 14 residues. Trimming took 0 bases from V and 3 from J, leaving 9 bases between them. Germline assignment: CDR1 LNHNV and CDR2 YYDKDF (reference sequence). The CDR3 bases are TGTGCCACCAGCAGAGATTGGGGCAGCTACGAGCAGTACTTC. Translating it yields CATSRDWGSYEQYF.

The chain joins TRBV23-1 to TRBJ1-6, with 11 nucleotides matching TRBD1. TRBV23-1 counts as an open reading frame of uncertain function. The CDR3 consists of 19 residues. Trimming cost V 3 bases and J 7 bases; bases outside gene matches: 14. The CDR3, as DNA: TGCGCCAGCAGTCAGTTGGAGGATTACCGGGACAGGGGGAATTCACCCCTCCACTTT. Its protein is CASSQLEDYRDRGNSPLHF.

Of note for this clone: Other DNA sequences in the same sample also yield this CDR3. V is TRBV7-9 and J is TRBJ2-3; tentatively, D is TRBD1 (6 bases). The CDR3 length is 15 residues. CDR1 and CDR2 from the germline V gene are SEHNR and FQNEAQ (reference sequence). The germline V and J ends were trimmed by 0 bases and 0 bases, with 7 bases remaining between them. The CDR3: CASSLAGGSTDTQYF. CDR3 coding DNA: TGTGCCAGCAGCTTAGCAGGGGGAAGCACAGATACGCAGTATTTT.

The rearrangement links TRBV29-1 to TRBJ1-1; D is perhaps TRBD1 (5 bases). Trimming left V 7 bases short and J 3 bases short, with 15 bases between. Germline V CDR1 and CDR2: SQVTM, ANQGSEA. This CDR3 is 13 amino acids long. In DNA, the CDR3 is TGCAGCGCCCGCGTCTCGGGGGACACTGAAGCTTTCTTT. This encodes CSARVSGDTEAFF.

This clone was seen only a few times. The rearrangement links TRBV28 to TRBJ2-7, with 7 bases lining up with TRBD1. The CDR3 consists of 16 residues. With V trimmed by 6 bases and J by 2 bases, 13 bases remained unmatched. From germline, CDR1 is MDHEN and CDR2 SYDVKM. The CDR3 loop is CASSSPGTAKTYEQYF. CDR3 nucleotides: TGTGCCAGCAGCTCGCCCGGGACAGCCAAAACCTACGAGCAGTACTTC.

This clone was detected a few times. V usage is TRBV5-1 and J usage is TRBJ1-2, with D perhaps matching TRBD1 (5 bases). Deletions cut 1 base from V and 3 bases from J, with 10 bases between. Germline CDR1 is SGHRS and CDR2 is YFSETQ. This CDR3 region has 14 residues. This CDR3 is CASSLSGSDYGYTF. DNA of the CDR3: TGCGCCAGCAGCTTGTCAGGGAGCGACTATGGCTACACCTTC.